The text below deals with one T cell receptor (beta chain). The antigen is undetermined. This record comes from a study of T cell responses to AZD1222 COVID-19 vaccine. General observations from the study: No day 14 peak samples; only post-peak repertoires were characterized. Two AZD1222 doses significantly raised spike-specific TCR breadth and depth over controls.

V shed 4 bases and J shed 5 bases, with 4 bases lying between them. In germline, CDR1 is SGHTA, CDR2 FQGNSA. CDR3 length: 11 residues. Profiled with immunoSEQ multiplex PCR; TCRdb holds only in-frame clones, not every one. The data show about 57,000 clones, approximately 83% seen once. The chain employs TRBV7-2 and TRBJ2-3, with D hard to call. This receptor was obtained from an adult in good health. Here the sequenced sample was peripheral blood, taken on day 0 of AZD1222 vaccination. CDR3: CASSSQDTQYF. The CDR3 region has the DNA TGTGCCAGCAGCTCCCAAGATACGCAGTATTTT. The whole variable domain, filled in from reference TRBV7-2 and TRBJ2-3, reads GAGVSQSPSNKVTEKGKDVELRCDPISGHTALYWYRQSLGQGLEFLIYFQGNSAPDKSGLPSDRFSAERTGGSVSTLTIQRTQQEDSAVYLCASSSQDTQYFGPGTRLTVL.